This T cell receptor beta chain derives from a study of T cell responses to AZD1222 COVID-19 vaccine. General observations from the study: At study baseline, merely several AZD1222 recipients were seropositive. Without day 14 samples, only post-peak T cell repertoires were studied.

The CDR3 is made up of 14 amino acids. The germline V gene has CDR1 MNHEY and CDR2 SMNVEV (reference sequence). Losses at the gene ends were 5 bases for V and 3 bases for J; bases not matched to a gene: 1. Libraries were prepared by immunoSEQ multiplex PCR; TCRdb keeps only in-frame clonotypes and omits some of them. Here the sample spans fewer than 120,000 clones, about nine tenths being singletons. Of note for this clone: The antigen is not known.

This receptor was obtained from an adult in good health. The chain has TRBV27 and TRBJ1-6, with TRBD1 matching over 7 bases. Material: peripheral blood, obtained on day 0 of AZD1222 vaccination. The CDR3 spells CASSPGGYNSPLHF. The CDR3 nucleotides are TGTGCCAGCAGTCCAGGGGGCTATAATTCACCCCTCCACTTT.